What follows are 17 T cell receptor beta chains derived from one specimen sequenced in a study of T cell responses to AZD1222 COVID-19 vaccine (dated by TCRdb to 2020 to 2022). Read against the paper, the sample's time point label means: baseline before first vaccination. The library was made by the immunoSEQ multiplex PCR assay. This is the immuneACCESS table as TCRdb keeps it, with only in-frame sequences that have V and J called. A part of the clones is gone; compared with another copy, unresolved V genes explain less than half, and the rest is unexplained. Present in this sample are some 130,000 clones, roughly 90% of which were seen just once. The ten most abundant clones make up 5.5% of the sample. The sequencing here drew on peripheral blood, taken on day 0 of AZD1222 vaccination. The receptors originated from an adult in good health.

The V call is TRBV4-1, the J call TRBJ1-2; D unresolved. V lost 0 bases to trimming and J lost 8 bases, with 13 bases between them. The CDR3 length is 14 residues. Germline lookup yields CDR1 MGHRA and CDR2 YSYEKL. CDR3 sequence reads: CASSQDPDGSGYTF. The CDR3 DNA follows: TGCGCCAGCAGCCAAGATCCGGACGGGAGCGGCTACACCTTC.

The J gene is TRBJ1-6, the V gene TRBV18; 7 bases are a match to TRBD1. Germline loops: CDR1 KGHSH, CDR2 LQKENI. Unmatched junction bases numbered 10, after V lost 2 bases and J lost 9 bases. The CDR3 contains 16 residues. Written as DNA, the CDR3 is TGTGCCAGCTCACCAGTTACCAACAGGGGAGGTTCACCCCTCCACTTT. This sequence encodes CASSPVTNRGGSPLHF.

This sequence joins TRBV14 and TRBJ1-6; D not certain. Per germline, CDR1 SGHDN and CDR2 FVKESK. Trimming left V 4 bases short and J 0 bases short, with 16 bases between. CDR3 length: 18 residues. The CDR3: CASSPRFVSASYNSPLHF. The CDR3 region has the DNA TGTGCCAGCAGCCCAAGGTTCGTCTCAGCCTCCTATAATTCACCCCTCCACTTT. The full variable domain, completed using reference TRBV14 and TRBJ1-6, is EAGVTQFPSHSVIEKGQTVTLRCDPISGHDNLYWYRRVMGKEIKFLLHFVKESKQDESGMPNNRFLAERTGGTYSTLKVQPAELEDSGVYFCASSPRFVSASYNSPLHFGNGTRLTVT.

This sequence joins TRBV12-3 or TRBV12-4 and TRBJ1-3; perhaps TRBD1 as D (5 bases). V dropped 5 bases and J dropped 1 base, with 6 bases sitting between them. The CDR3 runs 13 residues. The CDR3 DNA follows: TGTGCCAGCAGTCACAGGTCTGGAAACACCATATATTTT. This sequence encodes CASSHRSGNTIYF.

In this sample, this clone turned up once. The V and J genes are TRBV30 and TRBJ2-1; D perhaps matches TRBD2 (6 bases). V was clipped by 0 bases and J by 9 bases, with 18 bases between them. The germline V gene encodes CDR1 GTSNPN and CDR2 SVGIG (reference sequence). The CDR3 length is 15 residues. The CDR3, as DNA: TGTGCCTGGAGTGTAAGGGTAAGGAGGGTGGCTGAGCAGTTCTTC. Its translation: CAWSVRVRRVAEQFF.

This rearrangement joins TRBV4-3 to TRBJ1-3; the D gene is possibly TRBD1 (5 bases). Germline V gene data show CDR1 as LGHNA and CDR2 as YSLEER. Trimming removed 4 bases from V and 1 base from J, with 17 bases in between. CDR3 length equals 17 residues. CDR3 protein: CASSPRHGAGSGNTIYF. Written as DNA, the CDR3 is TGCGCCAGCAGCCCCCGTCACGGGGCTGGTTCTGGAAACACCATATATTTT.

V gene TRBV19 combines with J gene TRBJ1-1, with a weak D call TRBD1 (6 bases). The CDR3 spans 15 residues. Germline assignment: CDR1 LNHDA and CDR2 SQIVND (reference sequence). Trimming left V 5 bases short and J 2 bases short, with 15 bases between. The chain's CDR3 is CASSGGRGPNTEAFF. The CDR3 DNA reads TGTGCCAGTAGTGGGGGCAGGGGCCCCAACACTGAAGCTTTCTTT.

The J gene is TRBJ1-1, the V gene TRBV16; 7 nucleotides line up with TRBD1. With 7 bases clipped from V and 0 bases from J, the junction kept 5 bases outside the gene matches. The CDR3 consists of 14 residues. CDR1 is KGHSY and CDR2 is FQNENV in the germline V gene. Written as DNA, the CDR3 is TGTGCCAGCAAGGGGGACAGAGTGAACACTGAAGCTTTCTTT. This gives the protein CASKGDRVNTEAFF.

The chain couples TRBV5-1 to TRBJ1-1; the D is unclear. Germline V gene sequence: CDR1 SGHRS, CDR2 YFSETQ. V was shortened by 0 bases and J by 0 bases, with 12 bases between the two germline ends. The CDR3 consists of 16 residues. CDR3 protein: CASSLGLRILNTEAFF. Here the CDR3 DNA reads TGCGCCAGCAGCTTGGGGTTAAGAATTTTGAACACTGAAGCTTTCTTT.

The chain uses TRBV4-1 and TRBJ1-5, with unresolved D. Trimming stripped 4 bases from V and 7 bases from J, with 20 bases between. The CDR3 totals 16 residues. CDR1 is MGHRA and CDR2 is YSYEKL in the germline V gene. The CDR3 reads CASSLKEGWFQQPQHF. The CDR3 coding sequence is TGCGCCAGCAGCCTCAAAGAGGGATGGTTCCAGCAGCCCCAGCATTTT.

The CDR3 sequence is CASSPPLWAGDTGELFF. The CDR3 bases are TGTGCCAGCAGCCCCCCCCTATGGGCGGGAGACACCGGGGAGCTGTTTTTT. J is TRBJ2-2 and V is TRBV3-1 (or the pseudogene TRBV3-2); 7 nucleotides agree with TRBD2. V was pared by 4 bases and J by 3 bases, with 11 bases of the junction left unmatched. The CDR3 totals 17 residues. Germline V gene data show CDR1 as LGHDT and CDR2 as YNNKEL (reference sequence).

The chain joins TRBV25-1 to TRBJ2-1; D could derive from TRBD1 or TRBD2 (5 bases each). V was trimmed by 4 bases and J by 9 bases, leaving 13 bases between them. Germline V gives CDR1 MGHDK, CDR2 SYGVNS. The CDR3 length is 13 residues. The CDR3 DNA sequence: TGTGCCAGCAGTGTCCCCTTTGGGGGTGAGCAGTTCTTC. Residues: CASSVPFGGEQFF.

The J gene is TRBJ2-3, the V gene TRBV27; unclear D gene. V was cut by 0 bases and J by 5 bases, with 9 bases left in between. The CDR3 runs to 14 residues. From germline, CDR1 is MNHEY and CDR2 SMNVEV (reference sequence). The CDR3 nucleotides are TGTGCCAGCAGTTTATCCTGGACGGGAGATACGCAGTATTTT. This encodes CASSLSWTGDTQYF.

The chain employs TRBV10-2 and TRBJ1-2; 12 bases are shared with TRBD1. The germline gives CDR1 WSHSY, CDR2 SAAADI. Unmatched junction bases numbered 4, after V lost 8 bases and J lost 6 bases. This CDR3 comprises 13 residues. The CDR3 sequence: CASSGTGGNGYTF. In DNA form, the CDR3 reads TGCGCCAGCTCCGGGACAGGGGGCAATGGCTACACCTTC.

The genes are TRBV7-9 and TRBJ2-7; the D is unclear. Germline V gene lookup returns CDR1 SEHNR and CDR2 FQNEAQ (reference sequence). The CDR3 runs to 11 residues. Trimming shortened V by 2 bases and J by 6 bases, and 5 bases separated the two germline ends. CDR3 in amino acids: CASSLTGEQYF. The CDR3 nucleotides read TGTGCCAGCAGCTTAACCGGCGAGCAGTACTTC.

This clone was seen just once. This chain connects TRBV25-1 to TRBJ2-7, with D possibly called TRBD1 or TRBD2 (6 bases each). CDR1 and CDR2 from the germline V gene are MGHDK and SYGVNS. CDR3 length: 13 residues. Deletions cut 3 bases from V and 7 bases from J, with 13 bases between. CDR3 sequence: CASSDTGAGEQYF. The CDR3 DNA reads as TGTGCCAGCAGTGATACGGGGGCCGGGGAGCAGTACTTC.

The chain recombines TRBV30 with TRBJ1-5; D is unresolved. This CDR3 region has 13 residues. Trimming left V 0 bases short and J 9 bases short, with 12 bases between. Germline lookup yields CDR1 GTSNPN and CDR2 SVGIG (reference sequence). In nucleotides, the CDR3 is TGTGCCTGGAGTGTTCTGTCGAGTGGGCCCCAGCATTTT. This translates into CAWSVLSSGPQHF.